One and the same sample provided the 15 T cell receptor beta chains below, sequenced in a study of T cells in Graves' hyperthyroidism and ophthalmopathy. Amplification of TCR beta CDR3 regions used RNA as the template. With the HTBI primer set, the TCR CDR3 went through a first round of RT-PCR. TCRdb reprocessed the multiplex PCR reads with MiXCR, giving one entry per CDR3 protein. This repertoire shows about 560,000 distinct CDR3 sequences, 16% found once; its top ten account for 15% to 20%. Sequenced: blood. These receptors all stem from a young woman with Graves' hyperthyroidism.

This clonotype was detected many times. The rearrangement joins TRBV11-3 to TRBJ2-1, with TRBD2 as a possible D gene (5 bases). Trimming stripped 5 bases from V and 10 bases from J, with 12 bases between. The germline V gene encodes CDR1 SGHNT and CDR2 YENEEA. The CDR3 totals 12 residues. The CDR3 sequence: CASSRPPGEQFF. In DNA, the CDR3 is TGTGCCAGCAGCCGACCCCCGGGGGAGCAGTTCTTC.

The chain combines TRBV4-3 with TRBJ2-5; D unclear. Germline-derived CDR1 and CDR2 are LGHNA and YSLEER. The CDR3 length is 15 residues. Trimming pared 1 base from V and 4 bases from J, leaving 13 bases between. The CDR3 spells CASSQGTLRTETQYF. The CDR3 nucleotides read TGCGCCAGCAGCCAAGGAACCCTAAGGACAGAGACCCAGTACTTC.

The V call is TRBV30, the J call TRBJ2-1; 12 nucleotides line up with TRBD2. Losses at the gene ends were 2 bases for V and 5 bases for J; bases not matched to a gene: 19. CDR1 is GTSNPN and CDR2 is SVGIG in the germline V gene (reference sequence). This CDR3 spans 20 amino acids. The DNA of the CDR3 is TGTGCCTGGAGTCGGACTAGGGCTAGCGGGAGGGCTTCGCGGAACAATGAGCAGTTCTTC. Translated, it gives CAWSRTRASGRASRNNEQFF.

The chain is built from TRBV20-1 and TRBJ2-1; D is unresolved. The CDR3 consists of 15 residues. V lost 0 bases to trimming and J lost 2 bases, with 11 bases between them. Germline lookup yields CDR1 DFQATT and CDR2 SNEGSKA (reference sequence). Written as DNA, the CDR3 is TGCAGTGCTAGAGATTTTGTCCGGGCCTACAATGAGCAGTTCTTC. Amino acids: CSARDFVRAYNEQFF.

The CDR3 reads CASSLLNRNQPQHF. In DNA, the CDR3 is TGTGCCAGCAGTTTGTTGAATCGGAATCAGCCCCAGCATTTT. The V gene is TRBV12-3 or TRBV12-4, the J gene TRBJ1-5, with unresolved D. CDR3 length: 14 amino acids. V was clipped by 3 bases and J by 4 bases, with 10 bases between them.

In its sample, this clonotype was seen a few times. This may come from a read error, since a much larger clone is one base off. The rearrangement links TRBV18 to TRBJ2-3, with D hard to call. The CDR3 length is 13 residues. The germline V and J ends were trimmed by 3 bases and 10 bases, with 14 bases remaining between them. Germline lookup yields CDR1 KGHSH and CDR2 LQKENI. The CDR3, as DNA: TGTGCCAGCTCACCCCATCAAAGCGATGCGCAGTATTTT. Translation gives CASSPHQSDAQYF.

V gene TRBV5-1 combines with J gene TRBJ1-4; D unresolved. CDR3 size: 13 residues. Trimming left V 0 bases short and J 7 bases short, with 7 bases between. CDR1 and CDR2 from the germline V gene are SGHRS and YFSETQ. CDR3 nucleotide sequence: TGCGCCAGCAGCTTGGGACACAGTGAAAAACTGTTTTTT. Encoded protein: CASSLGHSEKLFF.

The sample holds a few counts of this clonotype. The V call is TRBV6-2 or TRBV6-3, the J call TRBJ2-2, with 7 bases identical to TRBD2. V shed 3 bases, J shed 6 bases, and the junction held 22 bases outside the gene matches. CDR1 is MNHEY and CDR2 is SVGEGT in the germline V gene. The length of the CDR3 is 20 residues. The CDR3 nucleotides are TGTGCCAGCAGTTATCTCCGACTAGCCCACCGCCGGGGGGAGGCCGGGGAGCTGTTTTTT. Translation gives CASSYLRLAHRRGEAGELFF.

This clonotype occurred a few times. V gene TRBV6-1 combines with J gene TRBJ2-5, with 7 bases identical to TRBD2. Trimming cost V 10 bases and J 4 bases; bases outside gene matches: 12. The CDR3 length is 14 residues. The germline CDR1 and CDR2 sequences are MNHNS and SASEGT. The CDR3 sequence: CATSDTSVRETQYF. In DNA form, the CDR3 reads TGTGCCACCTCAGATACTAGCGTTCGAGAGACCCAGTACTTC.

This rearrangement joins TRBV15 to TRBJ2-5; 9 bases map to TRBD1. The CDR3 consists of 15 residues. V trimming: 0 bases; J trimming: 3 bases; junction bases outside the gene matches: 2. The germline V gene encodes CDR1 LNHNV and CDR2 YYDKDF (reference sequence). The CDR3 DNA sequence: TGTGCCACCAGCAGAGATAGGACAGGGGAAGAGACCCAGTACTTC. This gives the protein CATSRDRTGEETQYF. Variable domain in full (rest from reference TRBV15 and TRBJ2-5): DAMVIQNPRYQVTQFGKPVTLSCSQTLNHNVMYWYQQKSSQAPKLLFHYYDKDFNNEADTPDNFQSRRPNTSFCFLDIRSPGLGDTAMYLCATSRDRTGEETQYFGPGTRLLVL.

Ten or more counts support this clonotype. V usage is TRBV7-2 and J usage is TRBJ1-1; TRBD1 matches at 8 bases. J lost 0 bases, V lost 5 bases, and 11 bases had no gene match. The CDR3 runs 17 residues. Germline values: CDR1 SGHTA, CDR2 FQGNSA. The CDR3 coding sequence is TGTGCCAGCAGCCCATGGCCCAGGGGGCCCTTGAACACTGAAGCTTTCTTT. Protein sequence: CASSPWPRGPLNTEAFF.

This clonotype was seen ten or more times. V gene TRBV4-3 combines with J gene TRBJ2-3; 7 bases match TRBD1. Trimming removed 1 base from V and 4 bases from J; junction bases left unmatched: 5. CDR3 length: 15 residues. Germline loops: CDR1 LGHNA, CDR2 YSLEER. CDR3 sequence (DNA): TGCGCCAGCAGCCAAGGACAGGGTGGCCCAGATACGCAGTATTTT. Amino acids: CASSQGQGGPDTQYF.

The rearrangement joins TRBV28 to TRBJ1-3, with D possibly TRBD1 on 6 matching bases. The CDR3 loop spans 16 amino acids. V was cut by 3 bases and J by 0 bases, with 12 bases left in between. Germline V gives CDR1 MDHEN, CDR2 SYDVKM. Written as DNA, the CDR3 is TGTGCCAGCAGTTTGATGGACAGCAACTCTGGAAACACCATATATTTT. Its translation: CASSLMDSNSGNTIYF.

In the case of this clonotype: A much larger clone sits a single nucleotide away, making a read error possible. The rearrangement joins TRBV11-2 to TRBJ1-1; no clear D. Germline V CDR1 and CDR2: SGHAT, FQNNGV. V was trimmed by 5 bases and J by 8 bases, leaving 12 bases between them. The CDR3 is 12 residues long. Here the CDR3 reads CASSPVGPEAFF. The CDR3 region has the DNA TGTGCCAGCAGCCCGGTGGGCCCCGAAGCTTTCTTT.

The chain combines TRBV20-1 with TRBJ2-3; 8 nucleotides match TRBD2. The CDR3 is 14 residues long. CDR1 and CDR2 (germline): DFQATT, SNEGSKA (reference sequence). V was clipped by 8 bases and J by 1 base; unmatched bases: 8. CDR3 region: CSPRGGLGTDTQYF. In nucleotides, the CDR3 is TGCAGTCCTCGGGGGGGCCTAGGCACAGATACGCAGTATTTT.